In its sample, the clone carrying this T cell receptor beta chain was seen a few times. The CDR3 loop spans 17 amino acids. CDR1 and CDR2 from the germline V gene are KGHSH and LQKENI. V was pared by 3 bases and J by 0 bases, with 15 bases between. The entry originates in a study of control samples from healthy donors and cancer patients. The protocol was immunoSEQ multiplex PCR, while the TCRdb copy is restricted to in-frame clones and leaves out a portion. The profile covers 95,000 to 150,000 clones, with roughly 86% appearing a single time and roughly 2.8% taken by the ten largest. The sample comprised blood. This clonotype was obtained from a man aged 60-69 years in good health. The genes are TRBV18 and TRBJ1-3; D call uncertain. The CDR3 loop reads CASSPLQYQSSGNTIYF. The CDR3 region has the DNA TGTGCCAGCTCACCTCTACAGTATCAATCCTCTGGAAACACCATATATTTT.